This is a list of T cell receptor beta chains from one sample in a study of cytomegalovirus exposure and HLA in healthy donors. TCRdb's table, derived via immunoSEQ multiplex PCR, lists solely in-frame clones and lacks some. The sample lists tens of thousands of clones, roughly 70% occurring once. Specimen: PBMCs. These receptors were obtained from a male donor in good health and CMV-seropositive. Each CDR3 is given with its conserved first and last residue.

CASSQEWMGHQPQHF	TRBV4-3	TRBJ1-5
CAWSYRDQPQHF	TRBV30	TRBJ1-5
CASSYLGQGVESGEKLFF	TRBV27	TRBJ1-4
CASSVVSGRNYNEQFF	TRBV9	TRBJ2-1
CAWSWDFGQGGLNTEAFF	TRBV30	TRBJ1-1
CASSLIKGGRRQPQHF	TRBV27	TRBJ1-5
CASSDNSGGTVGYEQYF	TRBV19	TRBJ2-7
CAISGEVSNYGYTF	TRBV10-3	TRBJ1-2
CASSLDWAGQGDGYTF	TRBV5-4	TRBJ1-2
CASSLGTGRKTQYF	TRBV27	TRBJ2-5
CASSDPGQNNSPLHF	TRBV6-6	TRBJ1-6
CASSQAGTGQGTIYF	TRBV18	TRBJ1-3
CASSYSLNTEAFF	TRBV7-8	TRBJ1-1
CASSAAHSLGNEQFF	TRBV9	TRBJ2-1
CASSLVQEQYF	TRBV5-6	TRBJ2-7
CASSLEQGAYTF	TRBV5-1	TRBJ1-2
CASSSGTSGGQQETQYF	TRBV5-8	TRBJ2-5
CASGLGQVGYEQYF	TRBV12-5	TRBJ2-7
CASSSGLDYEQYF	TRBV5-6	TRBJ2-7
CASSEYGQLSNQPQHF	TRBV2	TRBJ1-5
CASSLDFGTGQETQYF	TRBV11-3	TRBJ2-5
CASTGTGGNEQFF	TRBV6-6	TRBJ2-1
CASSQEGLAPREQYF	TRBV4-3	TRBJ2-7
CASSRGQNYEQYF	TRBV7-9	TRBJ2-7
CASSDSPGLYGYTF	TRBV2	TRBJ1-2
CASRGDRGLDGYTF	TRBV4-3	TRBJ1-2
CAWIPRKDRSTTQYF	TRBV30	TRBJ2-5
CASSSQGTGELFF	TRBV5-1	TRBJ2-2
CASSPGQDRGYTF	TRBV18	TRBJ1-2
CASSFGPIEGWNTEAFF	TRBV28	TRBJ1-1
CASSLAPDRRETQYF	TRBV11-2	TRBJ2-5
CASSIVAGSTTGELFF	TRBV19	TRBJ2-2
CSVRTGANTEAFF	TRBV29-1	TRBJ1-1
CASSLAMGGAYEQYF	TRBV7-9	TRBJ2-7
CASSIGGSNQPQHF	TRBV19	TRBJ1-5
CSSSPPGQGHYEQYF	TRBV7-9	TRBJ2-7
CASSSSLESGPYGYTF	TRBV11-2	TRBJ1-2
CASSERTTLETQYF	TRBV2	TRBJ2-5
CASRPPRALGPLHF	TRBV6-5	TRBJ1-6